Described below is a single TCR beta chain sequence and its context. Its target is unknown. TCRdb re-derived calls from the reads in MiXCR, one entry per CDR3 protein. The sample yields around 340,000 distinct CDR3 sequences, 25% to 35% seen once. Germline lookup yields CDR1 SEHNR and CDR2 FQNEAQ (reference sequence). V was pared by 5 bases and J by 6 bases, with 18 bases between. The CDR3 length is 15 residues. This sample stems from a study of T cell repertoires in cytomegalovirus infection. Study context: Both recently identified HLA-C-restricted and well-studied HLA-B-restricted CMV epitopes were used in the study. Public TCR beta signature analysis indicated the presence of both CMV infection and matching HLA type. Study findings and constraints: Carriers of CMV and the relevant HLA type were discriminated by public TCR beta frequency.

This chain links TRBV7-9 with TRBJ2-3; possibly TRBD2 for D (6 bases). This TCR was sampled from a human donor in good health (CMV status not recorded). Some clones in this sample may be carry-over from other donors' samples. Sequenced material: cultured PBMCs, taken from culture after CMV antigen stimulation. The CDR3 DNA reads as TGTGCCAGCAGCCCGCGAGGAGGGACGGCCGATACGCAGTATTTT. Its translation: CASSPRGGTADTQYF.